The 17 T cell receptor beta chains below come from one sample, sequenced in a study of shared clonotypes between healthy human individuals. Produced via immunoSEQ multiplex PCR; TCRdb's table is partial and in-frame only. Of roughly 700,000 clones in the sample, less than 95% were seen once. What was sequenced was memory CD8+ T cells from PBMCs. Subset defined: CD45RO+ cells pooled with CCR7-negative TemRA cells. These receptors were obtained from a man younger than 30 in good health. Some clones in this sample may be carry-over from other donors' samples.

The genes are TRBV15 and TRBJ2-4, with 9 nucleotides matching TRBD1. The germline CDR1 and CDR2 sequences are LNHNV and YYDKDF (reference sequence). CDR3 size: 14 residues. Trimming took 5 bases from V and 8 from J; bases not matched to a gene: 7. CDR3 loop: CATSLRQGGDIQYF. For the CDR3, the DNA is TGTGCCACCAGCCTCCGACAGGGGGGGGACATTCAGTACTTC.

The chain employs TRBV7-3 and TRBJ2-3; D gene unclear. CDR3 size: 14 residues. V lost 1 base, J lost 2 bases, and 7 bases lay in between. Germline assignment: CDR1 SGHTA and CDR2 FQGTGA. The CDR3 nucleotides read TGTGCCAGCAGCTTAAAGGCTCTCACAGATACGCAGTATTTT. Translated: CASSLKALTDTQYF.

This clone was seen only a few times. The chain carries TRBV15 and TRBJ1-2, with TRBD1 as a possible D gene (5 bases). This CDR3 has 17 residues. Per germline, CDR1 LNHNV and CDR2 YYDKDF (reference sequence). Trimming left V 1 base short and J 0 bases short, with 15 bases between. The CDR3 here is CATSRGSGAGANYGYTF. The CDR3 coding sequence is TGTGCCACCAGCAGAGGGTCTGGGGCAGGCGCTAACTATGGCTACACCTTC.

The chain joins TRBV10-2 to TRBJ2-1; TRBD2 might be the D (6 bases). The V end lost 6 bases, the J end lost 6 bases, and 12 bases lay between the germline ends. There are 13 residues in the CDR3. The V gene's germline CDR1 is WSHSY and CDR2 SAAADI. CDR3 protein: CASREGPVNEQFF. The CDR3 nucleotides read TGCGCCAGCAGGGAGGGGCCGGTCAATGAGCAGTTCTTC.

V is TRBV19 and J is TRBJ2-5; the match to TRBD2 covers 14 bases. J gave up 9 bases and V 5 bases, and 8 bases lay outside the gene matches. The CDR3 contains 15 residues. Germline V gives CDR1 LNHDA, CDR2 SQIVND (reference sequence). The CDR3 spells CASSVRLAGGGAQYF. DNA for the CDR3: TGTGCCAGTAGTGTGCGACTAGCGGGAGGGGGGGCCCAGTACTTC. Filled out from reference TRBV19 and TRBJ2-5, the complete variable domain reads DGGITQSPKYLFRKEGQNVTLSCEQNLNHDAMYWYRQDPGQGLRLIYYSQIVNDFQKGDIAEGYSVSREKKESFPLTVTSAQKNPTAFYLCASSVRLAGGGAQYFGPGTRLLVL.

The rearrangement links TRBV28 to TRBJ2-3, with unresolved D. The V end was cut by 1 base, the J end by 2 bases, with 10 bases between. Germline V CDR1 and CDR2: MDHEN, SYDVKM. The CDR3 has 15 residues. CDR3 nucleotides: TGTGCCAGCAGTTTATTACGTCAGAACACAGATACGCAGTATTTT. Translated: CASSLLRQNTDTQYF.

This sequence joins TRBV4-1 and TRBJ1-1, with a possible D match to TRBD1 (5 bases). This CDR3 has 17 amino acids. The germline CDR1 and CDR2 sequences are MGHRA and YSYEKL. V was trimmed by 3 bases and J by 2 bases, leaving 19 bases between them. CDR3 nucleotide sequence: TGCGCCAGCAGCCACCGCCCCGTCGGGGGAGCTAACACTGAAGCTTTCTTT. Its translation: CASSHRPVGGANTEAFF.

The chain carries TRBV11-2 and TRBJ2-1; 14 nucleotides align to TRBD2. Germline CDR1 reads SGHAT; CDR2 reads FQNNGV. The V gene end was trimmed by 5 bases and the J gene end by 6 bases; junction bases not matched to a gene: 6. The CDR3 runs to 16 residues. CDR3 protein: CASSARLAGGPNEQFF. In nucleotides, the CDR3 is TGTGCCAGCAGCGCCCGACTAGCGGGAGGGCCCAATGAGCAGTTCTTC.

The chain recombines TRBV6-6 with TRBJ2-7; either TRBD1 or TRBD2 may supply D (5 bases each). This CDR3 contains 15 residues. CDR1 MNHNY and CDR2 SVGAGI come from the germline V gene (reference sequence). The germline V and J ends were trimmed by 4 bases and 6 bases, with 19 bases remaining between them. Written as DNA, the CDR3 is TGTGCCAGCAGTTCTCCCGGGACCATGACACTCGAGCAGTACTTC. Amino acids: CASSSPGTMTLEQYF.

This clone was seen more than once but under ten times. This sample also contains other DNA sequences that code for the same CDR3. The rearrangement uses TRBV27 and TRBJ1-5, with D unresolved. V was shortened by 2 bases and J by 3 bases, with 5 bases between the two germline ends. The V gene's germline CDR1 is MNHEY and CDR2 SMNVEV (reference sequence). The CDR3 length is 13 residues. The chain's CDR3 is CASSLGVNQPQHF. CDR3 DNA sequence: TGTGCCAGCAGTTTAGGAGTCAATCAGCCCCAGCATTTT.

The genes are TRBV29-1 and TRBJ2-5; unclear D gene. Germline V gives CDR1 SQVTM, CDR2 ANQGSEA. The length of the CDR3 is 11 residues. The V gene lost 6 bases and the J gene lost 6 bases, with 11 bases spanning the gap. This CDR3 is CSVVSKQTQYF. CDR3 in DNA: TGCAGCGTCGTGAGTAAACAGACCCAGTACTTC.

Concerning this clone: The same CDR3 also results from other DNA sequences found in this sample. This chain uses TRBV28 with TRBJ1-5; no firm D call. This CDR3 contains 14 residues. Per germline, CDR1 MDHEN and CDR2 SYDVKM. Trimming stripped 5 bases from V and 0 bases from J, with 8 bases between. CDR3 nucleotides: TGTGCCAGCAGTCCCCGGGATAGCAATCAGCCCCAGCATTTT. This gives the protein CASSPRDSNQPQHF.

CDR3 sequence reads: CASSEAPVSRNTQYF. Written as DNA, the CDR3 is TGTGCCAGCAGTGAAGCGCCGGTTAGCCGGAATACGCAGTATTTT. This chain connects TRBV2 to TRBJ2-3; D call uncertain. The V end lost 0 bases, the J end lost 7 bases, and 14 bases lay between the germline ends. Germline V gene sequence: CDR1 SNHLY, CDR2 FYNNEI. This CDR3 comprises 15 residues.

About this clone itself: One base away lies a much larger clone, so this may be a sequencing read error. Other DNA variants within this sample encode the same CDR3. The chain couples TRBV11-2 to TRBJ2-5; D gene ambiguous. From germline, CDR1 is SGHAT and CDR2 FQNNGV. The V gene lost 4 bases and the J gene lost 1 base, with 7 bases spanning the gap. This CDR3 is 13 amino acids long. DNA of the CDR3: TGTGCCAGCAGCTCGCCGGCCCAAGAGACCCAGTACTTC. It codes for CASSSPAQETQYF.

This CDR3 reads CASSKGMDGYTF. The CDR3 coding sequence is TGCGCCTCGTCCAAGGGAATGGATGGCTACACCTTC. The chain carries TRBV5-1 and TRBJ1-2; D not certain. The V end lost 10 bases, the J end lost 6 bases, and 16 bases lay between the germline ends. The CDR3 has 12 residues. The germline gives CDR1 SGHRS, CDR2 YFSETQ.

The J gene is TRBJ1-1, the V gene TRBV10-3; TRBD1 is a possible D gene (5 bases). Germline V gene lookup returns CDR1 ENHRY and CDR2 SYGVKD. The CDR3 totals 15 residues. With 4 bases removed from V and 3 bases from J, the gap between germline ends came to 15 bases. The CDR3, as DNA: TGTGCCATCAGTGTCAAGCCGGGACCGGACACTGAAGCTTTCTTT. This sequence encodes CAISVKPGPDTEAFF.

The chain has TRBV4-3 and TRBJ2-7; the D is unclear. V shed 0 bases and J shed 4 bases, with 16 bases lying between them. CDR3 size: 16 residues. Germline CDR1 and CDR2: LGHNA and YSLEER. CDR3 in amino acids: CASSQDKTYAPYEQYF. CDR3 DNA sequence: TGCGCCAGCAGCCAAGATAAGACTTATGCACCTTACGAGCAGTACTTC.